Following are 27 T cell receptor beta chains from one sample sequenced in a study of T-cell memory formation after mild COVID-19. TCRdb re-called the 5' RACE reads through MiXCR, storing one row per CDR3 protein. This sample has 300,000 to 400,000 distinct CDR3 sequences, with around an eighth found just once. Sequencing was carried out using PBMCs or a T cell subset sorted from them (not recorded which). The receptor set was obtained from a young man who had mild COVID-19 (a few samples of this study predate the infection). Cell type and time point are not known.

The table lists this clonotype with many counts. The V and J genes are TRBV6-5 and TRBJ1-2; D is uncertain. The CDR3 length is 13 residues. V was pared by 2 bases and J by 4 bases, with 8 bases between. CDR1 is MNHEY, CDR2 SVGAGI, per germline. The chain's CDR3 is CASSYGGIYGYTF. In DNA, the CDR3 is TGTGCCAGCAGTTACGGCGGGATCTATGGCTACACCTTC.

The chain joins TRBV5-5 to TRBJ2-3; D is ambiguous. CDR1 SGHKS and CDR2 YYEKEE come from the germline V gene (reference sequence). The V end lost 0 bases, the J end lost 1 base, and 9 bases lay between the germline ends. The CDR3 runs 15 residues. CDR3 in DNA: TGTGCCAGCAGCTTGGAAAGAGGAGGCACAGATACGCAGTATTTT. It yields the protein CASSLERGGTDTQYF.

This clonotype showed up just a few times. V usage is TRBV7-8 and J usage is TRBJ1-5, with D tentatively TRBD1 (5 bases). The CDR3 is 16 residues long. Germline assignment: CDR1 SGHVS and CDR2 FQNEAQ. Between the trimmed V and J ends, which lost 8 bases and 0 bases, there was a span of 17 bases. The CDR3 nucleotides are TGTGCCAGCGCTGAGTGGGGCGGATATAGCAATCAGCCCCAGCATTTT. Protein product: CASAEWGGYSNQPQHF.

This chain joins TRBV27 and TRBJ2-3; D perhaps matches TRBD2 (5 bases). The CDR3 sequence is 15 residues long. V gave up 4 bases and J gave up 2 bases, with 13 bases separating them. CDR1 MNHEY and CDR2 SMNVEV come from the germline V gene (reference sequence). The CDR3 sequence is CASSSPRGTTDTQYF. CDR3 nucleotide sequence: TGTGCCAGCAGTTCCCCCCGGGGTACCACAGATACGCAGTATTTT.

This clonotype was seen more than once but under ten times. The V gene is TRBV28, the J gene TRBJ1-6, with a tentative D call TRBD1 (5 bases). Germline values: CDR1 MDHEN, CDR2 SYDVKM. V gave up 7 bases and J gave up 8 bases, with 12 bases separating them. The CDR3 runs to 13 residues. The chain's CDR3 is CASNRIGDSPLHF. The CDR3 DNA is TGTGCCAGCAACAGGATCGGAGATTCACCCCTCCACTTT.

Note on this clonotype: An end of the junction does not agree with germline; a read error may underlie this. This chain links TRBV29-1 with TRBJ1-1; 10 nucleotides agree with TRBD1. This CDR3 comprises 12 residues. Germline V gene sequence: CDR1 SQVTM, CDR2 ANQGSEA. The CDR3 DNA sequence: TGCAGCGTTAAAGACAGGGGGCGAGACGCTTTCTTT. Amino acid sequence: CSVKDRGRDAFF.

This clonotype was counted at least ten times. The chain joins TRBV7-2 to TRBJ2-1, with 9 bases matching TRBD2. The J segment lost 0 bases and the V segment lost 3 bases, leaving 3 bases of the junction unmatched. The germline V gene encodes CDR1 SGHTA and CDR2 FQGNSA. This CDR3 spans 16 amino acids. Here the CDR3 reads CASSFVAGDSYNEQFF. Written as DNA, the CDR3 is TGTGCCAGCAGCTTCGTAGCGGGGGACTCCTACAATGAGCAGTTCTTC.

The chain recombines TRBV5-1 with TRBJ2-7; tentatively, D is TRBD2 (6 bases). Trimming stripped 4 bases from V and 4 bases from J, with 21 bases between. This CDR3 spans 16 amino acids. In germline, CDR1 is SGHRS, CDR2 YFSETQ. CDR3 nucleotide sequence: TGCGCCAGCAGCGGAGGGGATGAGGGCTCCCAATACGAGCAGTACTTC. This sequence encodes CASSGGDEGSQYEQYF.

The chain recombines TRBV5-4 with TRBJ2-6; D gene unclear. The CDR3 is 15 amino acids. CDR1 SGHNT and CDR2 YYREEE come from the germline V gene (reference sequence). V was shortened by 3 bases and J by 0 bases, with 7 bases between the two germline ends. The CDR3 DNA reads as TGTGCCAGCAGCTCACAGACCTCTGGGGCCAACGTCCTGACTTTC. Translating gives CASSSQTSGANVLTF.

The DNA for the CDR3 is TGTGCCAGCAGCTTAGTTAGAGGGTACCAAGAGACCCAGTACTTC. Translating gives CASSLVRGYQETQYF. The chain uses TRBV7-2 and TRBJ2-5; the D gene is possibly TRBD2 (5 bases). V gave up 1 base and J gave up 0 bases, with 9 bases separating them. The germline V gene has CDR1 SGHTA and CDR2 FQGNSA. The CDR3 is 15 amino acids.

Many counts were recorded for this clonotype. This chain joins TRBV5-1 and TRBJ2-3, with a weak D call TRBD1 (6 bases). CDR1 and CDR2 (germline): SGHRS, YFSETQ. The CDR3 sequence is 15 residues long. V was pared by 1 base and J by 1 base, with 10 bases between. The CDR3 nucleotides read TGCGCCAGCAGCTTGCCAGGGGCTGGCACAGATACGCAGTATTTT. This codes for CASSLPGAGTDTQYF.

The sample holds a few counts of this clonotype. The V gene is TRBV2, the J gene TRBJ2-5, with a weak D call TRBD2 (5 bases). In germline, CDR1 is SNHLY, CDR2 FYNNEI. The CDR3 is made up of 15 amino acids. Trimming cost V 4 bases and J 1 base, with 13 bases left between them. The CDR3 sequence: CASSVDGMLQETQYF. CDR3 bases: TGTGCCAGCAGTGTCGACGGGATGCTCCAAGAGACCCAGTACTTC.

V is TRBV19 and J is TRBJ1-1; no definite D call. The CDR3 sequence is 11 residues long. Trimming shortened V by 10 bases and J by 4 bases, and 10 bases separated the two germline ends. Germline lookup yields CDR1 LNHDA and CDR2 SQIVND (reference sequence). CDR3 sequence reads: CATLWATEAFF. The DNA of the CDR3 is TGTGCCACCCTCTGGGCCACTGAAGCTTTCTTT.

The V and J genes are TRBV4-1 and TRBJ2-2; D possibly corresponds to TRBD2 (5 bases). This CDR3 has 19 amino acids. Germline CDR1 reads MGHRA; CDR2 reads YSYEKL. The V gene lost 0 bases and the J gene lost 7 bases, with 24 bases spanning the gap. CDR3 region: CASSQDGVDGRGSIGELFF. Here the CDR3 DNA reads TGCGCCAGCAGCCAAGATGGGGTGGATGGGAGAGGGTCCATCGGGGAGCTGTTTTTT.

Points on this clonotype: At one of its ends the junction is not consistent with the germline gene, which may arise from a read error. This rearrangement joins TRBV10-3 to TRBJ1-6; no clear D. Germline lookup yields CDR1 ENHRY and CDR2 SYGVKD. The CDR3 consists of 13 residues. Here the CDR3 DNA reads TGTGCCATCACTCGATCCGATAATTCAACCCTCCACTTT. Translated, it gives CAITRSDNSTLHF.

This clonotype was seen repeatedly, ten times or more. The chain employs TRBV6-2 or TRBV6-3 and TRBJ2-5; D is perhaps TRBD1 (5 bases). The CDR3 loop spans 12 amino acids. V lost 6 bases and J 2 bases, leaving 7 bases between the germline ends. Germline CDR1 MNHEY, CDR2 SVGEGT. For the CDR3, the DNA is TGTGCCAGCAGCGACAGTCAAGAGACCCAGTACTTC. It yields the protein CASSDSQETQYF.

V gene TRBV6-5 combines with J gene TRBJ2-7; D ambiguous. Germline assignment: CDR1 MNHEY and CDR2 SVGAGI. The CDR3 covers 15 residues. V was clipped by 0 bases and J by 4 bases, with 13 bases between them. The CDR3 spells CASSYSLTGEYEQYF. For the CDR3, the DNA is TGTGCCAGCAGTTACTCACTGACTGGAGAGTACGAGCAGTACTTC.

The chain combines TRBV4-2 with TRBJ2-3, with 8 bases matching TRBD2. The V gene's germline CDR1 is LGHNA and CDR2 YNFKEQ. CDR3 length: 19 residues. The junction had 19 bases not matched to a gene; V was cut back by 4 bases and J by 4 bases. In nucleotides, the CDR3 is TGTGCCAGCAGCCCAAACCCCTGGGGGACTAGTTTGAAGGCAGATACGCAGTATTTT. Protein product: CASSPNPWGTSLKADTQYF.

This clonotype was seen only once. This chain connects TRBV19 to TRBJ2-1; TRBD2 matches at 11 bases. CDR3 length equals 17 residues. V lost 3 bases to trimming and J lost 5 bases; unmatched junction nucleotides: 9. Germline V gives CDR1 LNHDA, CDR2 SQIVND (reference sequence). The CDR3, as DNA: TGTGCCAGTAGTATCCGGCCAGGGACTAGCGGAAACAATGAGCAGTTCTTC. Protein product: CASSIRPGTSGNNEQFF.

As regards this clonotype: No DNA is shown, since the ends of the CDR3 on it are uncertain; the CDR3 is the one TCRdb lists. The gene calls are TRBV12-3 or TRBV12-4 and TRBJ1-1; the table's D call, TRBD1, was not checked against the DNA. The CDR3 length equals 13 residues, ends included. The CDR3 protein is CASSFGSGDEAFF.

The chain carries TRBV10-1 and TRBJ2-6; the D gene is possibly TRBD2 (6 bases). This CDR3 spans 20 amino acids. V was shortened by 10 bases and J by 0 bases, with 28 bases between the two germline ends. Germline V gene sequence: CDR1 WNHNN, CDR2 SYGVQD (reference sequence). The CDR3 coding sequence is TGCGCCATCCACAACCGGGCCCGGAGGGGCCCCCTCTCTGGGGCCAACGTCCTGACTTTC. This codes for CAIHNRARRGPLSGANVLTF.

J is TRBJ1-2 and V is TRBV7-8; D is possibly TRBD1 (5 bases). V was shortened by 4 bases and J by 2 bases, with 8 bases between the two germline ends. The CDR3 extends over 13 amino acids. CDR1 and CDR2 from the germline V gene are SGHVS and FQNEAQ. This CDR3 is CASSSGTNYGYTF. CDR3 sequence (DNA): TGTGCCAGCAGCTCCGGGACGAACTATGGCTACACCTTC.

This clonotype turned up a few times. The rearrangement uses TRBV5-1 and TRBJ2-7, with 14 bases aligning to TRBD2. The CDR3 is 17 residues long. V lost 2 bases, J lost 5 bases, and 9 bases stayed unmatched. Germline CDR1 and CDR2: SGHRS and YFSETQ. The DNA of the CDR3 is TGCGCCAGCAGCTTCCTGGGACTAGCGGGGGTTCGCCACGAGCAGTACTTC. Translated, it gives CASSFLGLAGVRHEQYF. Filled out from reference TRBV5-1 and TRBJ2-7, the complete variable domain reads KAGVTQTPRYLIKTRGQQVTLSCSPISGHRSVSWYQQTPGQGLQFLFEYFSETQRNKGNFPGRFSGRQFSNSRSEMNVSTLELGDSALYLCASSFLGLAGVRHEQYFGPGTRLTVT.

Only a few counts were recorded for this clonotype. The rearrangement uses TRBV20-1 and TRBJ1-1; D is uncertain. Looked up from germline, CDR1 is DFQATT and CDR2 is SNEGSKA (reference sequence). V shed 0 bases and J shed 6 bases, with 14 bases lying between them. This CDR3 region has 14 residues. The CDR3 bases are TGCAGTGCTAGAGATCCGTGGAAGGAGGCTGAAGCTTTCTTT. Translating gives CSARDPWKEAEAFF.

This clonotype was detected only a few times. CDR3 loop: CASTFGQGLNQPQHF. The CDR3 DNA is TGTGCCAGCACCTTCGGACAGGGCCTAAATCAGCCCCAGCATTTT. This chain joins TRBV12-3 or TRBV12-4 and TRBJ1-5, with TRBD1 identical over 8 bases. The CDR3 sequence is 15 residues long. Trimming at V came to 7 bases and at J to 4 bases, leaving 9 bases not matched to a gene.

This clonotype was detected a few times. J is TRBJ2-5 and V is TRBV4-1, with 8 bases fitting TRBD2. Germline CDR1 and CDR2: MGHRA and YSYEKL. This CDR3 spans 17 amino acids. The J segment lost 4 bases and the V segment lost 4 bases, leaving 14 bases of the junction unmatched. The CDR3 nucleotides read TGCGCCAGCAGCCTCCTACCCACTAGCCTAGCGGGAGAGACCCAGTACTTC. It yields the protein CASSLLPTSLAGETQYF.

The chain carries TRBV7-2 and TRBJ1-4, with D tentatively TRBD1 (6 bases). The CDR3 is made up of 16 amino acids. Germline V lookup: CDR1 SGHTA, CDR2 FQGNSA. V lost 4 bases and J lost 0, with 12 bases in between. The CDR3 here is CASSWRTGPTNEKLFF. DNA of the CDR3: TGTGCCAGCAGCTGGAGAACAGGGCCAACTAATGAAAAACTGTTTTTT.